These T cell receptor beta chains were read from a single sample in a study of CD8 T cells in Susac syndrome. TCRdb ran MiXCR on the immunoSEQ multiplex PCR reads and lists one entry per CDR3 protein. The sample holds some 250,000 distinct CDR3 sequences, about 96% seen once. The sample taken for sequencing was CD4+ T cells from PBMCs. The receptors shown here come from a human donor with Susac syndrome. The CDR3 runs from the conserved cysteine through the conserved F or W. Each record gives: J gene, D gene, clone size, V gene, CDR3 protein, CDR3 DNA. A D gene is named only where the DNA matches it firmly. Only some rows state a clone size, as once, few, many or a class for expanded clones.

J gene: TRBJ2-3; D gene: NA; clone size: NA; V gene: TRBV18; CDR3 protein: CASSPQEARTDTQYF; CDR3 DNA: TGTGCCAGCTCACCACAGGAGGCAAGGACAGATACGCAGTATTTT
J gene: TRBJ1-1; D gene: NA; clone size: NA; V gene: TRBV5-1; CDR3 protein: CASSLLATRSTEAFF; CDR3 DNA: TGCGCCAGCAGCTTGTTGGCAACGCGGAGTACTGAAGCTTTCTTT
J gene: TRBJ1-5; D gene: NA; clone size: once; V gene: TRBV19; CDR3 protein: CASSTTGSNQPQHF; CDR3 DNA: TGTGCCAGTAGTACAACAGGGTCCAATCAGCCCCAGCATTTT
J gene: TRBJ2-7; D gene: NA; clone size: once; V gene: TRBV20-1; CDR3 protein: CSAPGSTSYEQYF; CDR3 DNA: TGCAGTGCCCCAGGTTCCACTTCCTACGAGCAGTACTTC
J gene: TRBJ1-1; D gene: NA; clone size: once; V gene: TRBV12-3/TRBV12-4; CDR3 protein: CASSHGQTTEAFF; CDR3 DNA: TGTGCCAGCAGCCACGGACAGACCACCGAAGCTTTCTTT
J gene: TRBJ2-7; D gene: TRBD1; clone size: NA; V gene: TRBV20-1; CDR3 protein: CSAYRGEGDPYEQYF; CDR3 DNA: TGCAGTGCTTACAGGGGCGAGGGAGACCCCTACGAGCAGTACTTC
J gene: TRBJ2-7; D gene: TRBD1; clone size: NA; V gene: TRBV5-6; CDR3 protein: CASSLLDREGEQYF; CDR3 DNA: TGTGCCAGCAGCTTGTTAGACAGGGAAGGCGAGCAGTACTTC
J gene: TRBJ2-3; D gene: TRBD2; clone size: NA; V gene: TRBV5-1; CDR3 protein: CASSLRASGRTSTDTQYF; CDR3 DNA: TGCGCCAGCAGCTTGAGGGCTAGCGGGAGGACTAGCACAGATACGCAGTATTTT
J gene: TRBJ1-2; D gene: NA; clone size: NA; V gene: TRBV2; CDR3 protein: CASSELGRNYGYTF; CDR3 DNA: TGTGCCAGCAGTGAACTGGGACGGAACTATGGCTACACCTTC
J gene: TRBJ1-5; D gene: NA; clone size: NA; V gene: TRBV4-1; CDR3 protein: CASSPRWGQPQHF; CDR3 DNA: TGCGCCAGCAGCCCACGTTGGGGGCAGCCCCAGCATTTT
J gene: TRBJ1-3; D gene: NA; clone size: NA; V gene: TRBV4-1; CDR3 protein: CASSPNEGAGNTIYF; CDR3 DNA: TGCGCCAGCAGCCCGAACGAGGGGGCTGGAAACACCATATATTTT
J gene: TRBJ2-2; D gene: TRBD2; clone size: NA; V gene: TRBV6-1; CDR3 protein: CASTRLAGGNTGELFF; CDR3 DNA: TGTGCCAGCACCAGACTAGCGGGAGGAAACACCGGGGAGCTGTTTTTT
J gene: TRBJ2-7; D gene: NA; clone size: NA; V gene: TRBV29-1; CDR3 protein: CSVVGTSGISYEQYF; CDR3 DNA: TGCAGCGTTGTCGGGACGAGTGGGATCTCCTACGAGCAGTACTTC
J gene: TRBJ1-1; D gene: NA; clone size: NA; V gene: TRBV27; CDR3 protein: CASFRDPGLKVTEAFF; CDR3 DNA: TGTGCCAGCTTCCGGGACCCCGGACTGAAGGTCACTGAAGCTTTCTTT
J gene: TRBJ2-7; D gene: TRBD2; clone size: NA; V gene: TRBV7-9; CDR3 protein: CASTVAGGAGTGQYF; CDR3 DNA: TGTGCCAGCACCGTAGCGGGAGGAGCCGGAACGGGGCAGTACTTC
J gene: TRBJ1-3; D gene: NA; clone size: NA; V gene: TRBV9; CDR3 protein: CASSVVEDSGNTIYF; CDR3 DNA: TGTGCCAGCAGCGTAGTAGAGGACTCTGGAAACACCATATATTTT
J gene: TRBJ1-2; D gene: NA; clone size: NA; V gene: TRBV14; CDR3 protein: CASSQGLSPRGYGYTF; CDR3 DNA: TGTGCCAGCAGTCAAGGGCTTAGTCCCCGGGGTTATGGCTACACCTTC
J gene: TRBJ1-1; D gene: NA; clone size: NA; V gene: TRBV5-1; CDR3 protein: CASSFGTANTEAFF; CDR3 DNA: TGCGCCAGCAGCTTCGGGACGGCTAACACTGAAGCTTTCTTT
J gene: TRBJ1-4; D gene: NA; clone size: NA; V gene: TRBV2; CDR3 protein: CASSAGQSRGEKLFF; CDR3 DNA: TGTGCCAGCAGTGCAGGACAGTCCCGAGGCGAAAAACTGTTTTTT
J gene: TRBJ1-2; D gene: TRBD1; clone size: NA; V gene: TRBV25-1; CDR3 protein: CASTKTGVGYTF; CDR3 DNA: TGTGCCAGCACCAAGACAGGGGTTGGCTACACCTTC
J gene: TRBJ1-2; D gene: TRBD1; clone size: NA; V gene: TRBV20-1; CDR3 protein: CSATRNGQGNYGYTF; CDR3 DNA: TGCAGTGCCACTCGGAATGGACAGGGGAACTATGGCTACACCTTC
J gene: TRBJ2-5; D gene: NA; clone size: NA; V gene: TRBV4-2; CDR3 protein: CASSSGVGGETQYF; CDR3 DNA: TGTGCCAGCAGCTCAGGGGTCGGTGGAGAGACCCAGTACTTC
J gene: TRBJ2-5; D gene: NA; clone size: NA; V gene: TRBV9; CDR3 protein: CASSSTSRGETQYF; CDR3 DNA: TGTGCCAGCAGCTCGACTTCTAGGGGAGAGACCCAGTACTTC
J gene: TRBJ2-1; D gene: NA; clone size: NA; V gene: TRBV4-1; CDR3 protein: CASSQVPSIDEQFF; CDR3 DNA: TGCGCCAGCAGCCAAGTACCCAGCATTGACGAGCAGTTCTTC
J gene: TRBJ2-5; D gene: TRBD2; clone size: NA; V gene: TRBV29-1; CDR3 protein: CSVGGSPETQYF; CDR3 DNA: TGCAGCGTCGGGGGGAGTCCGGAGACCCAGTACTTC
J gene: TRBJ1-2; D gene: NA; clone size: NA; V gene: TRBV21-1; CDR3 protein: CASSKRTGANYGYTF; CDR3 DNA: TGTGCCAGCAGCAAAAGGACAGGGGCTAACTATGGCTACACCTTC
J gene: TRBJ2-5; D gene: NA; clone size: NA; V gene: TRBV2; CDR3 protein: CASSRGGGSKETQYF; CDR3 DNA: TGTGCCAGCAGCCGAGGGGGCGGGAGCAAAGAGACCCAGTACTTC
J gene: TRBJ1-5; D gene: NA; clone size: few; V gene: TRBV18; CDR3 protein: CASSPGGGQPQHF; CDR3 DNA: TGTGCCAGCTCCCCCGGAGGGGGACAGCCCCAGCATTTT
J gene: TRBJ2-7; D gene: TRBD2; clone size: NA; V gene: TRBV15; CDR3 protein: CATSKVLAATYEQYF; CDR3 DNA: TGTGCCACCAGCAAGGTACTAGCGGCAACCTACGAGCAGTACTTC
J gene: TRBJ2-1; D gene: NA; clone size: NA; V gene: TRBV20-1; CDR3 protein: CSARERNEQFF; CDR3 DNA: TGCAGTGCTAGAGAAAGGAATGAGCAGTTCTTC
J gene: TRBJ2-1; D gene: NA; clone size: few; V gene: TRBV20-1; CDR3 protein: CSAPVGQSYNEQFF; CDR3 DNA: TGCAGTGCTCCGGTGGGGCAATCCTACAATGAGCAGTTCTTC
J gene: TRBJ2-5; D gene: TRBD1; clone size: NA; V gene: TRBV7-2; CDR3 protein: CASSTNRGSETQYF; CDR3 DNA: TGTGCCAGCAGCACGAACAGGGGGTCCGAGACCCAGTACTTC
J gene: TRBJ2-3; D gene: TRBD2; clone size: once; V gene: TRBV20-1; CDR3 protein: CSARDRVSGGVGTDTQYF; CDR3 DNA: TGCAGTGCTAGAGATCGGGTTAGTGGGGGGGTCGGCACAGATACGCAGTATTTT